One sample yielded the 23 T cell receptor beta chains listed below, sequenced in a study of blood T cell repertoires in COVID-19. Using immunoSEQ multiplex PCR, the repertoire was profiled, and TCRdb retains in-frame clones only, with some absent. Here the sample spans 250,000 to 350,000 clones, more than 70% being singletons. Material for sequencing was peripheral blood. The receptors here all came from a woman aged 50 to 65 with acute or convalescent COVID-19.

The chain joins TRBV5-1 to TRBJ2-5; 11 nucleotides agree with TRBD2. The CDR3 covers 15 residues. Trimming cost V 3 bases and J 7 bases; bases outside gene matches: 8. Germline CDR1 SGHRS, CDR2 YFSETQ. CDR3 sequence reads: CASSSLTSGEGTQYF. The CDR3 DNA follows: TGCGCCAGCAGCTCCCTGACTAGCGGGGAGGGGACCCAGTACTTC.

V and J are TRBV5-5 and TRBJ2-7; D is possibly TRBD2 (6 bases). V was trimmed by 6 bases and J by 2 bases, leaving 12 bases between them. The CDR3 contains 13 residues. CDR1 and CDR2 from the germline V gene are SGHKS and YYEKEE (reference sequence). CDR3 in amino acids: CASTRELAYEQYV. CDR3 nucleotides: TGTGCCAGCACCCGGGAGTTGGCCTACGAGCAGTACGTC.

The CDR3: CASSLPGLAGGEEQFF. The DNA for the CDR3 is TGCGCCAGCAGCCTACCGGGACTAGCGGGAGGGGAAGAGCAGTTCTTC. This sequence joins TRBV5-1 and TRBJ2-1; 16 nucleotides agree with TRBD2. CDR3 size: 16 residues. In germline, CDR1 is SGHRS, CDR2 YFSETQ. The V gene end was trimmed by 4 bases and the J gene end by 10 bases; junction bases not matched to a gene: 8.

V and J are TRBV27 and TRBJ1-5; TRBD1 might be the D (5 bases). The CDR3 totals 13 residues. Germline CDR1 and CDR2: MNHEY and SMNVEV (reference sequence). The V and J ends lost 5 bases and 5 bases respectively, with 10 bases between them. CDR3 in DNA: TGTGCCAGCAGTAAGGGGCGCGATCAGCCCCAGCATTTT. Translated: CASSKGRDQPQHF.

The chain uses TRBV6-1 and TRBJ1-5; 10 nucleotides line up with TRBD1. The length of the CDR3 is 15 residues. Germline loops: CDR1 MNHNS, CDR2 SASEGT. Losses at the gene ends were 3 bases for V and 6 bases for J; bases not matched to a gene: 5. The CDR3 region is CASSEGRQGAQPQHF. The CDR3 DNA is TGTGCCAGCAGTGAGGGGAGACAGGGGGCTCAGCCCCAGCATTTT.

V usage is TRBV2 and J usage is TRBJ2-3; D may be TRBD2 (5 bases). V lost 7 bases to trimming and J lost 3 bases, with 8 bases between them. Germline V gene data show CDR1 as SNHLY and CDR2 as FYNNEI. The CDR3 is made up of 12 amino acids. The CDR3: CASTGMTDTQYF. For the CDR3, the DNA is TGTGCCAGCACGGGAATGACAGATACGCAGTATTTT.

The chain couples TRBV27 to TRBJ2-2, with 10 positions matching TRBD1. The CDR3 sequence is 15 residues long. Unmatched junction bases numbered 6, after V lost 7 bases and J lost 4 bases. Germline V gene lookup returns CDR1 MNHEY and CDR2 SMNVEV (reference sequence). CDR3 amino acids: CASIRTGGGTGELFF. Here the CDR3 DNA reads TGTGCCAGCATCAGGACAGGGGGAGGCACCGGGGAGCTGTTTTTT.

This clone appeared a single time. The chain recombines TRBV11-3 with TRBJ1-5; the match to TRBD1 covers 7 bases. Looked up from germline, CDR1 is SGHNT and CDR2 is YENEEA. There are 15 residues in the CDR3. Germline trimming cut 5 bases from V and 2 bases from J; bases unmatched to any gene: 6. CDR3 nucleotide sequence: TGTGCCAGCAGCCACACAGGGGTTGGCAATCAGCCCCAGCATTTT. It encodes CASSHTGVGNQPQHF.

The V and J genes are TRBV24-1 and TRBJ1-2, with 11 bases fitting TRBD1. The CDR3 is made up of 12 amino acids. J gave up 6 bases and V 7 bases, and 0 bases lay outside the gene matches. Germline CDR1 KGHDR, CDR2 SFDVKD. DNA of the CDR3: TGTGCCACCAGGGGACAGGGGGATGGCTACACCTTC. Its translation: CATRGQGDGYTF.

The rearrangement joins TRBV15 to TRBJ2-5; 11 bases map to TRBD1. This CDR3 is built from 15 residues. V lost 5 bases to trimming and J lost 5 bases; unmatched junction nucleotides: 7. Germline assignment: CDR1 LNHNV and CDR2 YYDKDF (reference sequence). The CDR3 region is CATSWDRGSMETQYF. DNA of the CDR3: TGTGCCACCAGCTGGGACAGGGGGTCGATGGAGACCCAGTACTTC.

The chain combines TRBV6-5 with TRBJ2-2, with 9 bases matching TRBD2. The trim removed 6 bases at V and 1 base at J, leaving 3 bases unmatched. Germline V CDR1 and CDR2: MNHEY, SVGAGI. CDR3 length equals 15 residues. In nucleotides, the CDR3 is TGTGCCAGCAGACGACTAGCGGTGAACACCGGGGAGCTGTTTTTT. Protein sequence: CASRRLAVNTGELFF.

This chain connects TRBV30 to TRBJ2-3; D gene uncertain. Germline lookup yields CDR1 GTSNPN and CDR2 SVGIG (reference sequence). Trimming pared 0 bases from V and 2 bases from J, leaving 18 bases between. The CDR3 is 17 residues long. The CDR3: CAWSVASLYSSTDTQYF. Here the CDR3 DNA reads TGTGCCTGGAGTGTAGCGTCCCTTTACTCTTCCACAGATACGCAGTATTTT.

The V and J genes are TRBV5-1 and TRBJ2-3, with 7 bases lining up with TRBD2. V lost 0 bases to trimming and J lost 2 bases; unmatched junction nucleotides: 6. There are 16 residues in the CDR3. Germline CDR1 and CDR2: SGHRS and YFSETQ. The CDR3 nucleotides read TGCGCCAGCAGCTTGGAAGCGGGGAACCCCACAGATACGCAGTATTTT. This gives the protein CASSLEAGNPTDTQYF.

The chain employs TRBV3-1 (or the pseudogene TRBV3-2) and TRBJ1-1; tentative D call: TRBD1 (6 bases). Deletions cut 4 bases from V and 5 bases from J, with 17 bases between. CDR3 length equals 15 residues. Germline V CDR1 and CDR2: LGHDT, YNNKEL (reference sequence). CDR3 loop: CASSPATGRGTEAFF. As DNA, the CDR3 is TGTGCCAGCAGCCCTGCGACAGGCCGAGGGACTGAAGCTTTCTTT.

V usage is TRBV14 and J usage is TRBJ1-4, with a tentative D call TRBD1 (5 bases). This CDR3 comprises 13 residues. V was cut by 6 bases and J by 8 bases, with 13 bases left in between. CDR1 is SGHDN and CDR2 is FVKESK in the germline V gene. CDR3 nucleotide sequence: TGTGCCAGCAGTGGGGCCGCGGGGGAAAAACTGTTTTTT. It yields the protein CASSGAAGEKLFF.

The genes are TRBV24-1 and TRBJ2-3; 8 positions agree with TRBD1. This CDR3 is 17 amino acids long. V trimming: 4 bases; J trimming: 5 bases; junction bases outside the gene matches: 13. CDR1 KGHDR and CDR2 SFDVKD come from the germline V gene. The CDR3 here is CATSDPRTGGGLDTQYF. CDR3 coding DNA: TGTGCCACCAGTGACCCACGCACAGGGGGTGGTCTAGATACGCAGTATTTT.

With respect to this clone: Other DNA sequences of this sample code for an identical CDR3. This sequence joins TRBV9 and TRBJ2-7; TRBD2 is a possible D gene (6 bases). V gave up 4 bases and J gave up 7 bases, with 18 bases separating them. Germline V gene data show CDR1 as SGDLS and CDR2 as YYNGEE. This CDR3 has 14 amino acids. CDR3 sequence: CASSSGGPLREQYF. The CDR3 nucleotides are TGTGCCAGCAGCTCCGGAGGGCCCTTAAGGGAGCAGTACTTC.

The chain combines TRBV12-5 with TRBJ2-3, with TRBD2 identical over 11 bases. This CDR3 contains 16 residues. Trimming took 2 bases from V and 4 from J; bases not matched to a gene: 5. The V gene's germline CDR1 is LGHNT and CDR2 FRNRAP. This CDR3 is CASGLTSGSTADTQYF. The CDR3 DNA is TGTGCTAGTGGTTTGACTAGCGGGAGTACGGCAGATACGCAGTATTTT.

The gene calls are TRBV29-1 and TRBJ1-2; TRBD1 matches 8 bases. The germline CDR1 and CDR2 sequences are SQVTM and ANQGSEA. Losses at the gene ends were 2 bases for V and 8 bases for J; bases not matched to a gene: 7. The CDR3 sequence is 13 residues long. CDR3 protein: CSVERQGALGYTF. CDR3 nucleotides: TGCAGCGTTGAACGGCAGGGGGCTTTGGGCTACACCTTC.

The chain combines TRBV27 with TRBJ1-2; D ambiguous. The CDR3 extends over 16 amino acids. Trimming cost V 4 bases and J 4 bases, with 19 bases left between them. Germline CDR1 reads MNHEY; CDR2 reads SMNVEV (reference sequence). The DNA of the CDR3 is TGTGCCAGCAGTTCCCTGGGGAGTGGGGTCTTCTATGGCTACACCTTC. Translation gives CASSSLGSGVFYGYTF.

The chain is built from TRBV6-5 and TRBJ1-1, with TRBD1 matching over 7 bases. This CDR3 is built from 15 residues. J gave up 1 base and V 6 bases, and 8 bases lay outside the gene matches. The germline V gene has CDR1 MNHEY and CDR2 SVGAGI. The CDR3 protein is CASRPPGTANTEAFF. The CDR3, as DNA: TGTGCCAGCAGGCCACCCGGGACAGCGAACACTGAAGCTTTCTTT.

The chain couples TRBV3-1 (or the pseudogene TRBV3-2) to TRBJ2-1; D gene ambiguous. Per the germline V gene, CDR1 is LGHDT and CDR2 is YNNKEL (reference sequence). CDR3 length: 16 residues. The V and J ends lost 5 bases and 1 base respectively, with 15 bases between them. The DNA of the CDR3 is TGTGCCAGCAGCTCACTACGCTCAGATTCCTACAATGAGCAGTTCTTC. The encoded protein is CASSSLRSDSYNEQFF.

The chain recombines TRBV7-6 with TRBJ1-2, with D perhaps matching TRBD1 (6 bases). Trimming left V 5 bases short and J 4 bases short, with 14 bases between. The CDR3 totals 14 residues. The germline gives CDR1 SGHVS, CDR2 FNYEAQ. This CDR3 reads CASSPGGAGYGYTF. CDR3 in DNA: TGTGCCAGCAGCCCCGGGGGGGCGGGCTATGGCTACACCTTC. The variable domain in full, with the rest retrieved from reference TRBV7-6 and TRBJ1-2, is GAGVSQSPRYKVTKRGQDVALRCDPISGHVSLYWYRQALGQGPEFLTYFNYEAQQDKSGLPNDRFSAERPEGSISTLTIQRTEQRDSAMYRCASSPGGAGYGYTFGSGTRLTVV.